Shown below are 7 T cell receptor beta chains from a single sample sequenced in a study of T cell changes during pregnancy in multiple sclerosis. The protocol was immunoSEQ multiplex PCR, while the TCRdb copy is restricted to in-frame clones and leaves out a portion. The sample lists 100,000 or so clones, 90% to 95% occurring once. The sequences come from peripheral blood, collected before pregnancy. These receptors all come from a female donor with multiple sclerosis, enrolled in a pregnancy study.

The genes are TRBV27 and TRBJ2-7; 12 bases are shared with TRBD1. The CDR3 runs 16 residues. V lost 6 bases to trimming and J lost 5 bases; unmatched junction nucleotides: 11. Germline V gene sequence: CDR1 MNHEY, CDR2 SMNVEV (reference sequence). DNA for the CDR3: TGTGCCAGCAGCCTAATCTCCGGGACAGGGGGCCACGAGCAGTACTTC. It is translated as CASSLISGTGGHEQYF.

This clone was seen only once. V and J are TRBV28 and TRBJ2-5, with D possibly being TRBD2 (6 bases). In germline, CDR1 is MDHEN, CDR2 SYDVKM. CDR3 length: 13 residues. V shed 5 bases and J shed 3 bases, with 10 bases lying between them. This CDR3 is CASSPGLKETQYF. The CDR3 nucleotides are TGTGCCAGCAGTCCCGGACTAAAAGAGACCCAGTACTTC.

This clone has more than one count but fewer than ten. The chain recombines TRBV5-1 with TRBJ2-7; 7 nucleotides agree with TRBD2. The V and J ends lost 4 bases and 5 bases, in that order; junction bases with no gene match: 6. The germline CDR1 and CDR2 sequences are SGHRS and YFSETQ. CDR3 length equals 13 residues. CDR3 sequence: CASSHGLDDEQYF. As DNA, the CDR3 is TGCGCCAGCAGCCACGGACTAGACGACGAGCAGTACTTC.

The chain joins TRBV28 to TRBJ1-5; TRBD1 matches at 7 bases. V gave up 6 bases and J gave up 2 bases; unmatched junction bases: 10. The CDR3 is made up of 16 amino acids. Germline CDR1 is MDHEN and CDR2 is SYDVKM. CDR3: CASSPQTGAGNQPQHF. Here the CDR3 DNA reads TGTGCCAGCAGCCCTCAAACAGGGGCCGGCAATCAGCCCCAGCATTTT.

This rearrangement joins TRBV19 to TRBJ2-1; 10 positions match TRBD1. Trimming took 7 bases from V and 5 from J; bases not matched to a gene: 17. The CDR3 is 18 amino acids. The germline V gene has CDR1 LNHDA and CDR2 SQIVND (reference sequence). CDR3 in DNA: TGTGCCAGTACCACAAAGGGTCCGAGAGGGACAGGGGACAATGAGCAGTTCTTC. Amino acids: CASTTKGPRGTGDNEQFF. The whole variable domain, remainder taken from reference TRBV19 and TRBJ2-1, is DGGITQSPKYLFRKEGQNVTLSCEQNLNHDAMYWYRQDPGQGLRLIYYSQIVNDFQKGDIAEGYSVSREKKESFPLTVTSAQKNPTAFYLCASTTKGPRGTGDNEQFFGPGTRLTVL.

This clone was observed a few times. The V gene is TRBV27, the J gene TRBJ2-7; a weak D match, TRBD1 (5 bases). Germline V gives CDR1 MNHEY, CDR2 SMNVEV (reference sequence). V lost 8 bases and J lost 3, with 8 bases in between. The CDR3 length is 11 residues. The CDR3 nucleotides read TGTGCCAGCGGCCAGGGCTACGAGCAGTACTTC. Its protein is CASGQGYEQYF.

The chain employs TRBV4-1 and TRBJ1-6; D ambiguous. The CDR3 loop spans 15 amino acids. In germline, CDR1 is MGHRA, CDR2 YSYEKL. V shed 1 base and J shed 10 bases, with 14 bases lying between them. In DNA form, the CDR3 reads TGCGCCAGCAGCCAAGTTGAGGGAGGAGGATCACCCCTCCACTTT. This gives the protein CASSQVEGGGSPLHF.